The 14 T cell receptor beta chains presented below share a single source sample, sequenced in a study of blood T cell repertoires in COVID-19. Repertoires were generated with immunoSEQ multiplex PCR, while TCRdb's copy carries only in-frame clones and drops some. The sample carries hundreds of thousands of clones, 80% to 90% recorded once. Sequenced sample: PBMCs or T cells enriched from blood (not recorded which). These receptors came from a man between 18 and 29 years old who had recovered from COVID-19.

This chain links TRBV5-1 with TRBJ2-7, with 7 bases identical to TRBD1. The V gene end was trimmed by 7 bases and the J gene end by 1 base; junction bases not matched to a gene: 8. Germline lookup yields CDR1 SGHRS and CDR2 YFSETQ. CDR3 length equals 14 residues. Written as DNA, the CDR3 is TGCGCCAGCCGCCTACAGGGGACATCCTACGAGCAGTACTTC. Translating gives CASRLQGTSYEQYF.

The chain is built from TRBV7-2 and TRBJ1-4; a possible D gene is TRBD1 (5 bases). V was shortened by 1 base and J by 10 bases, with 7 bases between the two germline ends. Germline V gives CDR1 SGHTA, CDR2 FQGNSA. The CDR3 has 12 amino acids. CDR3 DNA sequence: TGTGCCAGCAGCTTAGGGGGGGGAAAACTGTTTTTT. The encoded protein is CASSLGGGKLFF.

The V call is TRBV2, the J call TRBJ2-3, with D possibly matching TRBD1 (6 bases). The germline V gene has CDR1 SNHLY and CDR2 FYNNEI. Deletions cut 0 bases from V and 12 bases from J, with 16 bases between. The CDR3 is made up of 14 amino acids. The CDR3 here is CASSEAQPGTNQYF. In DNA form, the CDR3 reads TGTGCCAGCAGTGAAGCTCAACCCGGGACAAATCAGTATTTT.

The CDR3 DNA reads as TGCGCCAGCACCACGATAAGGGGCCCGGGGAGGGCCGGGGAGCTGTTTTTT. Translating gives CASTTIRGPGRAGELFF. The genes are TRBV4-1 and TRBJ2-2; 7 bases match TRBD2. The V gene end was trimmed by 7 bases and the J gene end by 6 bases; junction bases not matched to a gene: 17. From germline, CDR1 is MGHRA and CDR2 YSYEKL. The CDR3 sequence is 17 residues long.

This clone has just one count. The chain uses TRBV6-2 or TRBV6-3 and TRBJ2-2, with a tentative D call TRBD2 (6 bases). The V end lost 6 bases, the J end lost 1 base, and 15 bases lay between the germline ends. Germline CDR1 and CDR2: MNHEY and SVGEGT. The CDR3 consists of 16 residues. The CDR3 sequence is CASSPAIAVNTGELFF. The CDR3, as DNA: TGTGCCAGCAGCCCCGCGATAGCGGTGAACACCGGGGAGCTGTTTTTT.

The chain carries TRBV14 and TRBJ2-1, with no clear D. The CDR3 covers 12 residues. Germline V CDR1 and CDR2: SGHDN, FVKESK. Trimming cost V 8 bases and J 5 bases, with 10 bases left between them. CDR3 sequence: CASSRYNNEQFF. CDR3 bases: TGTGCCAGCTCACGTTACAACAATGAGCAGTTCTTC.

This chain joins TRBV11-2 and TRBJ2-7; D possibly corresponds to TRBD1 (5 bases). Trimming shortened V by 2 bases and J by 0 bases, and 8 bases separated the two germline ends. Germline CDR1 reads SGHAT; CDR2 reads FQNNGV. The CDR3 is 14 residues long. The CDR3 sequence is CASSLTGASYEQYF. The CDR3, as DNA: TGTGCCAGCAGCTTAACTGGGGCCTCCTACGAGCAGTACTTC.

The chain couples TRBV6-5 to TRBJ2-3; D may be TRBD1 (6 bases). CDR1 is MNHEY, CDR2 SVGAGI, per germline. V lost 6 bases to trimming and J lost 0 bases, with 13 bases between them. CDR3 length equals 15 residues. The CDR3 region has the DNA TGTGCCAGCAGCCCGGTGGGGGCCAGCACAGATACGCAGTATTTT. The encoded protein is CASSPVGASTDTQYF.

The chain links TRBV6-5 to TRBJ1-2; a possible D gene is TRBD1 (6 bases). Trimming left V 2 bases short and J 1 base short, with 11 bases between. Germline V CDR1 and CDR2: MNHEY, SVGAGI. The CDR3 extends over 15 amino acids. CDR3 loop: CASSYEGGGNYGYTF. The CDR3 DNA reads as TGTGCCAGCAGTTACGAAGGGGGGGGTAACTATGGCTACACCTTC.

The chain employs TRBV4-2 and TRBJ2-3; TRBD1 is a possible D gene (6 bases). The CDR3 totals 14 residues. Germline loops: CDR1 LGHNA, CDR2 YNFKEQ. V was cut by 0 bases and J by 4 bases, with 8 bases left in between. CDR3 in DNA: TGTGCCAGCAGCCAAGAACAGGGACCAGATACGCAGTATTTT. Protein product: CASSQEQGPDTQYF.

Of note for this clone: The same CDR3 arises from other DNA sequences in this sample as well. The V gene is TRBV5-1, the J gene TRBJ1-2; D gene unclear. The CDR3 totals 15 residues. Germline loops: CDR1 SGHRS, CDR2 YFSETQ. With 0 bases removed from V and 0 bases from J, the gap between germline ends came to 9 bases. CDR3 bases: TGCGCCAGCAGCTTGGAGGTGGGAGCTAACTATGGCTACACCTTC. This translates into CASSLEVGANYGYTF.

This chain connects TRBV28 to TRBJ1-6; D possibly corresponds to TRBD1 (6 bases). This CDR3 is 14 amino acids long. Germline V gives CDR1 MDHEN, CDR2 SYDVKM. With 6 bases removed from V and 7 bases from J, the gap between germline ends came to 13 bases. CDR3 nucleotides: TGTGCCAGCAGCCAGGGGTTTAAGAATTCACCCCTCCACTTT. It translates to CASSQGFKNSPLHF.

The V call is TRBV24-1, the J call TRBJ1-1, with a possible D match to TRBD1 (5 bases). Trimming took 2 bases from V and 1 from J, leaving 10 bases between them. Per germline, CDR1 KGHDR and CDR2 SFDVKD. This CDR3 region has 15 residues. Written as DNA, the CDR3 is TGTGCCACCAGTGATTCTGGGGGGAGGAACACTGAAGCTTTCTTT. It yields the protein CATSDSGGRNTEAFF.

This sequence joins TRBV18 and TRBJ2-1; 8 nucleotides line up with TRBD1. In germline, CDR1 is KGHSH, CDR2 LQKENI. The CDR3 has 13 amino acids. Losses at the gene ends were 5 bases for V and 9 bases for J; bases not matched to a gene: 6. The CDR3 DNA follows: TGTGCCAGCTCAACCTGGACAGGGCGTGAGCAGTTCTTC. It translates to CASSTWTGREQFF.